This TCR beta chain is drawn from a study of cytomegalovirus exposure and HLA in healthy donors. Profiled with immunoSEQ multiplex PCR; TCRdb holds only in-frame clones, not every one. Of under 400,000 clones listed, approximately 91% are singletons. This clone was found once. The V end was cut by 3 bases, the J end by 4 bases, with 9 bases between. There are 14 residues in the CDR3. Germline CDR1 is KGHSH and CDR2 is LQKENI. The V call is TRBV18, the J call TRBJ2-2; TRBD2 is a possible D gene (6 bases). This receptor was taken from a man aged 25 to 40 in good health and CMV-seronegative. The sample comprised PBMCs. This chain's CDR3 is CASSPGTLTGELFF. DNA of the CDR3: TGTGCCAGCTCACCTGGGACTCTCACCGGGGAGCTGTTTTTT.